These 22 T cell receptor beta chains originate from one sample sequenced in a study of technical replicates of blood from a few donors. Measured with immunoSEQ multiplex PCR; TCRdb has only the in-frame clones, and not every one. The data show 45,000 to 60,000 clones, about 86% seen once. Sequenced material: PBMCs. All receptors derive from a human donor in good health. Some clones in this sample may be carry-over from other donors' samples.

This clone was recorded only once. The rearrangement uses TRBV4-3 and TRBJ2-5; TRBD2 matches 9 bases. V shed 0 bases and J 1 base; nucleotides not matched to a gene: 9. There are 18 residues in the CDR3. Germline loops: CDR1 LGHNA, CDR2 YSLEER. CDR3 residues: CASSQDRFNSGSQETQYF. The CDR3 bases are TGCGCCAGCAGCCAAGACCGATTCAATAGCGGGAGCCAAGAGACCCAGTACTTC.

In its sample, this clone was seen a few times. This chain connects TRBV2 to TRBJ2-7, with TRBD2 matching over 7 bases. Per germline, CDR1 SNHLY and CDR2 FYNNEI. After removal of 8 bases from V and 6 bases from J, the junction contained 10 bases not matched to a gene. This CDR3 spans 13 amino acids. Here the CDR3 DNA reads TGTGCCAGCGAGCCGGGGCGGGGGTCCGAGCAGTACTTC. Its protein product is CASEPGRGSEQYF.

V gene TRBV5-4 combines with J gene TRBJ2-5; TRBD1 matches 8 bases. The CDR3 loop spans 16 amino acids. V was pared by 0 bases and J by 5 bases, with 9 bases of the junction left unmatched. Germline-derived CDR1 and CDR2 are SGHNT and YYREEE (reference sequence). The chain's CDR3 is CASSLGQGARRETQYF. Here the CDR3 DNA reads TGTGCCAGCAGCTTGGGGCAGGGGGCCAGGAGGGAGACCCAGTACTTC.

The chain links TRBV6-5 to TRBJ1-5, with 9 bases identical to TRBD1. J was trimmed by 4 bases and V by 4 bases; bases with no gene match: 5. There are 15 residues in the CDR3. Germline assignment: CDR1 MNHEY and CDR2 SVGAGI. In DNA form, the CDR3 reads TGTGCCAGCAGTTCGGGGACAGGGAGAAATCAGCCCCAGCATTTT. It is translated as CASSSGTGRNQPQHF.

The gene calls are TRBV11-2 and TRBJ1-2; D is possibly TRBD1 (5 bases). Trimming removed 0 bases at V and 4 bases at J, with 9 bases between. There are 14 residues in the CDR3. CDR1 is SGHAT and CDR2 is FQNNGV in the germline V gene. This chain's CDR3 is CASSLEGVGYGYTF. CDR3 DNA: TGTGCCAGCAGCTTAGAAGGGGTAGGCTATGGCTACACCTTC.

This chain uses TRBV11-3 with TRBJ2-7; the D gene is possibly TRBD2 (5 bases). The germline V and J ends were trimmed by 2 bases and 5 bases, with 7 bases remaining between them. The CDR3 is made up of 12 amino acids. CDR1 is SGHNT, CDR2 YENEEA, per germline. CDR3 protein: CASSLRGDEQYF. DNA of the CDR3: TGTGCCAGCAGCTTACGGGGAGACGAGCAGTACTTC.

The rearrangement links TRBV7-2 to TRBJ2-7; 8 bases are shared with TRBD2. J gave up 3 bases and V 4 bases, and 2 bases lay outside the gene matches. The CDR3 extends over 13 amino acids. CDR1 and CDR2 from the germline V gene are SGHTA and FQGNSA. The CDR3: CASSSLADYEQYF. The CDR3 region has the DNA TGTGCCAGCAGCTCACTAGCGGACTACGAGCAGTACTTC.

The J gene is TRBJ1-6, the V gene TRBV30; 9 bases align to TRBD1. The CDR3 totals 16 residues. V shed 3 bases, J shed 7 bases, and the junction held 10 bases outside the gene matches. Germline CDR1 is GTSNPN and CDR2 is SVGIG (reference sequence). The CDR3 spells CAWRQIRTGDNSPLHF. CDR3 coding DNA: TGTGCCTGGAGGCAAATTAGGACAGGGGACAATTCACCCCTCCACTTT.

The V and J genes are TRBV4-2 and TRBJ2-3, with D possibly TRBD2 on 6 matching bases. The germline V gene has CDR1 LGHNA and CDR2 YNFKEQ. The CDR3 totals 19 residues. The V gene lost 3 bases and the J gene lost 4 bases, with 26 bases spanning the gap. Here the CDR3 reads CASSHAILRRAAVADTQYF. Here the CDR3 DNA reads TGTGCCAGCAGCCACGCTATTTTGCGGAGGGCCGCCGTGGCAGATACGCAGTATTTT.

The chain recombines TRBV6-5 with TRBJ1-6, with 8 positions matching TRBD1. This CDR3 has 14 amino acids. Germline loops: CDR1 MNHEY, CDR2 SVGAGI. V gave up 6 bases and J gave up 7 bases; unmatched junction bases: 5. The CDR3 bases are TGTGCCAGCAGCCGGGGACAGGTCAATTCACCCCTCCACTTT. Protein sequence: CASSRGQVNSPLHF.

The sample holds one count of this clone. V is TRBV15 and J is TRBJ2-5; TRBD2 aligns across 11 bases. CDR1 and CDR2 (germline): LNHNV, YYDKDF (reference sequence). V gave up 8 bases and J gave up 5 bases; unmatched junction bases: 4. The CDR3 sequence is 13 residues long. In nucleotides, the CDR3 is TGTGCCACCTTTAGCGGGGGGGCGGAGACCCAGTACTTC. It yields the protein CATFSGGAETQYF.

This chain's CDR3 is CASSGRDVGEQYF. Here the CDR3 DNA reads TGTGCCAGCAGTGGTCGGGATGTCGGTGAGCAGTACTTC. This chain connects TRBV6-1 to TRBJ2-7; a weak D match, TRBD2 (5 bases). V gave up 4 bases and J gave up 7 bases, with 14 bases separating them. The CDR3 runs to 13 residues. Germline loops: CDR1 MNHNS, CDR2 SASEGT.

CDR3 sequence: CASSSQGRKNTEAFF. The CDR3 nucleotides read TGTGCCAGCAGTTCCCAGGGCCGCAAAAACACTGAAGCTTTCTTT. The V and J genes are TRBV6-6 and TRBJ1-1; a possible D gene is TRBD1 (5 bases). With 4 bases removed from V and 2 bases from J, the gap between germline ends came to 14 bases. The CDR3 covers 15 residues. CDR1 is MNHNY and CDR2 is SVGAGI in the germline V gene (reference sequence).

The CDR3 nucleotides are TGTGCCAGCAGCTTATCGGGAGAGGGCGAGCAGTACTTC. It codes for CASSLSGEGEQYF. The chain links TRBV7-2 to TRBJ2-7; a possible D gene is TRBD2 (6 bases). This CDR3 spans 13 amino acids. The V end lost 2 bases, the J end lost 6 bases, and 11 bases lay between the germline ends. Germline V gene sequence: CDR1 SGHTA, CDR2 FQGNSA.

This clone has just one count. The rearrangement links TRBV6-5 to TRBJ1-6; D is uncertain. V dropped 6 bases and J dropped 7 bases, with 7 bases sitting between them. The CDR3 runs to 12 residues. Germline V lookup: CDR1 MNHEY, CDR2 SVGAGI. The DNA for the CDR3 is TGTGCCAGCAGAGGAGGAAATTCACCCCTCCACTTT. Amino acid sequence: CASRGGNSPLHF.

The chain combines TRBV30 with TRBJ2-7; 9 nucleotides line up with TRBD2. J was trimmed by 2 bases and V by 0 bases; bases with no gene match: 2. In germline, CDR1 is GTSNPN, CDR2 SVGIG (reference sequence). The CDR3 loop spans 14 amino acids. CDR3 DNA sequence: TGTGCCTGGAGTGTCTTAGCGGGAGCCTACGAGCAGTACTTC. The encoded protein is CAWSVLAGAYEQYF.

The rearrangement uses TRBV5-1 and TRBJ1-5, with a possible D match to TRBD1 (6 bases). V was cut by 2 bases and J by 4 bases, with 7 bases left in between. The germline V gene has CDR1 SGHRS and CDR2 YFSETQ. The CDR3 extends over 13 amino acids. The CDR3 protein is CASSFTGNQPQHF. The CDR3 DNA sequence: TGCGCCAGCAGCTTTACAGGGAATCAGCCCCAGCATTTT.

This chain connects TRBV2 to TRBJ2-7; 7 bases are shared with TRBD1. The CDR3 sequence is 14 residues long. The trim removed 1 base at V and 4 bases at J, leaving 4 bases unmatched. The germline V gene encodes CDR1 SNHLY and CDR2 FYNNEI. CDR3 region: CASSEGGQLYEQYF. DNA of the CDR3: TGTGCCAGCAGTGAAGGGGGACAGTTATACGAGCAGTACTTC.

There are a few counts of this clone. The chain joins TRBV7-2 to TRBJ1-1; D is ambiguous. V was pared by 1 base and J by 11 bases, with 11 bases between. The CDR3 has 12 amino acids. Germline CDR1 and CDR2: SGHTA and FQGNSA. Written as DNA, the CDR3 is TGTGCCAGCAGCTTAGAGGCTGGGGAGGCTTTCTTT. Translation gives CASSLEAGEAFF.

J is TRBJ2-1 and V is TRBV5-8; 7 bases line up with TRBD2. The V gene end was trimmed by 4 bases and the J gene end by 6 bases; junction bases not matched to a gene: 10. The CDR3 is made up of 15 amino acids. Germline CDR1 is SGHTS and CDR2 is YDEGEE. DNA for the CDR3: TGTGCCAGCAGCCCGTTAGGACTAGGTGGCAATGAGCAGTTCTTC. It codes for CASSPLGLGGNEQFF.

This clone occurred once. The chain is built from TRBV19 and TRBJ1-5, with D uncertain. Germline loops: CDR1 LNHDA, CDR2 SQIVND (reference sequence). The germline V and J ends were trimmed by 5 bases and 5 bases, with 10 bases remaining between them. The length of the CDR3 is 13 residues. The CDR3 sequence: CASSATPDQPQHF. DNA of the CDR3: TGTGCCAGTAGTGCCACCCCAGATCAGCCCCAGCATTTT.

This sequence joins TRBV5-1 and TRBJ1-2; unclear D gene. V dropped 0 bases and J dropped 2 bases, with 11 bases sitting between them. The germline gives CDR1 SGHRS, CDR2 YFSETQ. The CDR3 consists of 15 residues. The CDR3 loop is CASSLEARGNYGYTF. The CDR3 coding sequence is TGCGCCAGCAGCTTGGAGGCCCGAGGGAACTATGGCTACACCTTC.